This TCR beta chain was captured in a study of T cell changes during pregnancy in multiple sclerosis (dated by TCRdb to the late 2010s). For context, the study as a whole: The study examined how the T cell repertoire changed over the course of pregnancy in women with multiple sclerosis.

V is pared back by 6 bases and J by 6 bases, with 14 bases lying between the germline termini. CDR1 ENHRY and CDR2 SYGVKD were looked up in the germline V gene. Inclusive of the bounding cysteine and phenylalanine, the CDR3 is 14 residues long. CDR3 DNA only is kept here, 42 bases in frame from base 1. A remark on this clone: The specificity of this receptor is unknown. Within one base of it there is no much larger clone, and no base qualities were kept.

Libraries came from the immunoSEQ multiplex PCR assay. Sourced from immuneACCESS, this table was stored by TCRdb with only in-frame sequences that have V and J called. A share of the clones is absent; for the studies checked, an unresolved V gene accounts for under half, and the remainder has no known explanation. Recorded for this sample are tens of thousands of clones; 92% of them occurred a single time. About 2% of the sample goes to the ten largest clones. The sample was peripheral blood, taken in the third trimester of pregnancy. The V gene is TRBV10-3 and the J gene is TRBJ2-2; confidence is insufficient to name the D gene. The clonotype originates from a female donor in good health, enrolled as a control in a pregnancy study. The encoded CDR3 is CAIRGPDGSGELFF. The bases are TGTGCCATCAGGGGCCCCGATGGCTCCGGGGAGCTGTTTTTT.